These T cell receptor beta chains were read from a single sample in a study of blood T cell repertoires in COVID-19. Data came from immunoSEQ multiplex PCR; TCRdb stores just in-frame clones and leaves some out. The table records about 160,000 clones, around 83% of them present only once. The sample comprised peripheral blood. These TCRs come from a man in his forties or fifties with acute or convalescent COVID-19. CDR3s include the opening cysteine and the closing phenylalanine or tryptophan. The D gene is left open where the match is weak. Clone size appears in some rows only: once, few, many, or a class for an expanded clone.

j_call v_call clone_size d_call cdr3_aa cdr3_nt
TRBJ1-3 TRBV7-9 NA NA CASSLGVQGSRFSGNTIYF TGTGCCAGCAGCTTAGGTGTCCAGGGCAGTCGGTTCTCTGGAAACACCATATATTTT
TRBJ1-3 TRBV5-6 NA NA CASSSTREGKPSLANTIYF TGTGCCAGCAGCTCGACGCGGGAGGGGAAACCATCTCTGGCAAACACCATATATTTT
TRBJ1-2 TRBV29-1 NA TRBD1 CSVEWTGHGYTF TGCAGCGTTGAGTGGACAGGGCATGGCTACACCTTC
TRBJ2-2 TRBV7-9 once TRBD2 CASRGTSGTGELFF TGTGCCAGCAGGGGGACTAGCGGTACCGGGGAGCTGTTTTTT
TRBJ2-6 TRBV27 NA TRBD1 CASSKFGQGLSGANVLTF TGTGCCAGCAGCAAGTTCGGACAGGGCCTATCTGGGGCCAACGTCCTGACTTTC
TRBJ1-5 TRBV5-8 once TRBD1 CASSPEGAKSQPQHF TGTGCCAGCAGCCCCGAGGGGGCTAAGAGTCAGCCCCAGCATTTT
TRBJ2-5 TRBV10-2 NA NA CASSESWTVETQYF TGCGCCAGCAGTGAGTCGTGGACTGTCGAGACCCAGTACTTC
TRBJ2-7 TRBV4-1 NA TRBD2 CASSPAPGGPGEQYF TGCGCCAGCAGCCCCGCTCCGGGGGGGCCGGGAGAGCAGTACTTC
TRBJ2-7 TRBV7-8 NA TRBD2 CASSYRREGPYEQYF TGTGCCAGCAGCTACCGTCGGGAGGGACCCTACGAGCAGTACTTC
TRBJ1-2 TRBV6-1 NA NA CASSEDPGTNYGYTF TGTGCCAGCAGTGAAGATCCAGGCACTAACTATGGCTACACCTTC
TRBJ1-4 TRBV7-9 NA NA CASSFRTLNEKLFF TGTGCCAGCAGCTTTCGGACACTTAATGAAAAACTGTTTTTT
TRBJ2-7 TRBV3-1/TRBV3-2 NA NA CASSPLERGSEQYF TGTGCCAGCAGCCCCCTAGAAAGGGGGAGCGAGCAGTACTTC
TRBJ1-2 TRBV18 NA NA CASSPRGGVFNYGYTF TGTGCCAGCTCACCACGGGGAGGGGTATTCAACTATGGCTACACCTTC
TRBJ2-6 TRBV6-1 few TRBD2 CASSDLAGGSGANVLTF TGTGCCAGCAGTGACCTAGCGGGGGGGTCTGGGGCCAACGTCCTGACTTTC
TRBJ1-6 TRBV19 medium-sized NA CASSIGLPQPNSPLHF TGTGCCAGTAGTATCGGACTCCCCCAACCTAATTCACCCCTCCACTTT
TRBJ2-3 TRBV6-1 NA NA CASSERGRRDTQYF TGTGCCAGCAGTGAACGGGGGAGGAGAGATACGCAGTATTTT
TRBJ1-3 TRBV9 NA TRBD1 CASSQGTGGGNTIYF TGTGCCAGCAGCCAAGGGACAGGGGGAGGAAACACCATATATTTT
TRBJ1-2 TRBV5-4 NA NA CASSLKEEGYGYTF TGTGCCAGCAGCTTGAAGGAGGAGGGCTATGGCTACACCTTC
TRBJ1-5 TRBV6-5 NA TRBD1 CASSSRGWNQPQHF TGTGCCAGCAGTTCCAGGGGGTGGAATCAGCCCCAGCATTTT
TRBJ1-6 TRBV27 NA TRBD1 CATSTGLANSPLHF TGTGCCACCTCGACAGGGTTAGCGAATTCACCCCTCCACTTT
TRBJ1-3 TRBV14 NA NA CASSARWGEPSGNTIYF TGTGCCAGCAGTGCGAGGTGGGGGGAGCCCTCTGGAAACACCATATATTTT
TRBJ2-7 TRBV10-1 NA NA CAWGGGDGPYEQYF TGCGCCTGGGGGGGCGGGGACGGCCCCTACGAGCAGTACTTC
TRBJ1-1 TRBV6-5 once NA CASSQHRNTEAFF TGTGCCAGCAGTCAACACCGGAACACTGAAGCTTTCTTT
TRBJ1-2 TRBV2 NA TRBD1 CASSESGQGIYGYTF TGTGCCAGCAGTGAATCGGGACAGGGGATCTATGGCTACACCTTC
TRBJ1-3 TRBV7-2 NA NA CASSLNGFSGNTIYF TGTGCCAGCAGCTTAAATGGCTTCTCTGGAAACACCATATATTTT
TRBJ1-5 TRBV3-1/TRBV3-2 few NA CASSQDFPGQSPGQPQHF TGTGCCAGCAGCCAAGACTTTCCGGGACAATCCCCGGGTCAGCCCCAGCATTTT
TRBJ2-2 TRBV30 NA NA CAWSSGWSTMGDPNTGELFF TGTGCCTGGAGTTCAGGGTGGTCGACGATGGGTGATCCGAACACCGGGGAGCTGTTTTTT
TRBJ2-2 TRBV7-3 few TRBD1 CASSPETGAGELFF TGTGCCAGCAGCCCCGAGACAGGGGCCGGGGAGCTGTTTTTT
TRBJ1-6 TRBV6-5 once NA CASRTGNSPLHF TGTGCCAGCAGGACAGGCAATTCACCCCTCCACTTT
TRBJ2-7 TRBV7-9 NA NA CASSLARGAYEQYF TGTGCCAGCAGCTTAGCCAGGGGAGCCTACGAGCAGTACTTC
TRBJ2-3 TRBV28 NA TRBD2 CASSLSRTSGANPWGTDTQYF TGTGCCAGCAGTTTATCCCGGACTAGCGGGGCCAACCCCTGGGGGACAGATACGCAGTATTTT
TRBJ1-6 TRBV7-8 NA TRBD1 CASSLGPGQAVYNSPLHF TGTGCCAGCAGCTTAGGACCGGGACAGGCGGTCTATAATTCACCCCTCCACTTT
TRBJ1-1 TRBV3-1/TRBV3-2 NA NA CASSWRGNTEAFF TGTGCCAGCAGCTGGCGGGGGAACACTGAAGCTTTCTTT
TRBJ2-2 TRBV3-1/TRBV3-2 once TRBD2 CASSQGTRSDTGELFF TGTGCCAGCAGCCAAGGGACTAGATCCGACACCGGGGAGCTGTTTTTT
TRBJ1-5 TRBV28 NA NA CASFGLNQPQHF TGTGCCAGCTTTGGTCTAAATCAGCCCCAGCATTTT